These 27 T cell receptor beta chains were all obtained from the same sample, sequenced in a study of post-analysis software for immune sequencing data. Study-wide results and limits: Included in a set of roughly five TRBV segments more frequent in patients than controls were TRBV5-6, TRBV5-1 and TRBV20-1.

Incorporated into the TCR beta cDNA libraries were unique molecular identifiers, which served to reduce PCR and sequencing biases. TCRdb reprocessed the PCR reads via MiXCR and lists one record per CDR3 protein. Here the sample spans a few hundred thousand distinct CDR3 sequences, 34% being singletons. No antigens are known for them. The sequenced sample was blood. These TCRs come from a girl aged 2 to 17 with multiple sclerosis.

J is TRBJ2-7 and V is TRBV24-1; either TRBD1 or TRBD2 may supply D (5 bases each). Germline values: CDR1 KGHDR, CDR2 SFDVKD. V was shortened by 4 bases and J by 7 bases, with 13 bases between the two germline ends. The CDR3 runs 13 residues. CDR3 protein: CATSDRDGLEQYF. In DNA form, the CDR3 reads TGTGCCACCAGTGACAGGGACGGCTTGGAGCAGTACTTC.

The V call is TRBV3-1, the J call TRBJ2-1, with 10 bases matching TRBD2. The CDR3 extends over 15 amino acids. After removal of 5 bases from V and 6 bases from J, the junction contained 7 bases not matched to a gene. Per germline, CDR1 LGHDT and CDR2 YNNKEL (reference sequence). Here the CDR3 reads CASSEWTSGSNEQFF. The CDR3 bases are TGTGCCAGCAGCGAATGGACTAGCGGATCCAATGAGCAGTTCTTC.

The chain is built from TRBV13 and TRBJ1-1, with D possibly matching TRBD1 (6 bases). Germline lookup yields CDR1 PRHDT and CDR2 FYEKMQ (reference sequence). Trimming left V 6 bases short and J 1 base short, with 9 bases between. The CDR3 loop spans 13 amino acids. CDR3 region: CASRSGQNTEAFF. CDR3 nucleotides: TGTGCCAGCAGGTCGGGACAGAACACTGAAGCTTTCTTT.

As concerns this clonotype: One end of the junction is discordant with germline, which a read error may explain. The V call is TRBV24-1, the J call TRBJ2-3; 10 positions agree with TRBD1. Germline values: CDR1 KGHDR, CDR2 SFDVKD. The CDR3 has 18 residues. The CDR3 spells CATSGDRGLLSSTDTRYF. The CDR3 bases are TGTGCCACCAGTGGCGACAGGGGGCTATTATCTAGCACAGATACGCGGTATTTT.

This chain joins TRBV20-1 and TRBJ2-5; no definite D call. Near its end, the DNA agrees better with TRBJ2-7, so the J call may be wrong. CDR3 length: 12 amino acids. The V gene's germline CDR1 is DFQATT and CDR2 SNEGSKA (reference sequence). CDR3 protein: CSARGTYYEQYF. CDR3 DNA: TGCAGTGCTAGAGGGACCTACTACGAGCAGTACTTC.

This sequence joins TRBV20-1 and TRBJ2-3; the D is unclear. The germline V and J ends were trimmed by 0 bases and 2 bases, with 9 bases remaining between them. Germline lookup yields CDR1 DFQATT and CDR2 SNEGSKA (reference sequence). This CDR3 has 14 residues. The CDR3 loop reads CSARDLYITDTQYF. CDR3 DNA sequence: TGCAGTGCTAGAGATCTTTATATCACAGATACGCAGTATTTT.

The chain combines TRBV27 with TRBJ2-3; D may match TRBD1 or TRBD2 (5 bases each). With 5 bases removed from V and 0 bases from J, the gap between germline ends came to 12 bases. This CDR3 is built from 15 residues. CDR1 is MNHEY, CDR2 SMNVEV, per germline (reference sequence). CDR3 DNA sequence: TGTGCCAGCAGTCCGGGACGTCCGAGCACAGATACGCAGTATTTT. It encodes CASSPGRPSTDTQYF.

The genes are TRBV12-3 or TRBV12-4 and TRBJ2-3; no clear D. Between the trimmed V and J ends, which lost 6 bases and 2 bases, there was a span of 12 bases. The CDR3 length is 14 residues. The CDR3 nucleotides read TGTGCCAGCAGGCCGCAAGGGCCCACAGATACGCAGTATTTT. This translates into CASRPQGPTDTQYF.

This clonotype has a handful of counts. The V gene is TRBV11-2, the J gene TRBJ2-2, with D unresolved. Germline CDR1 reads SGHAT; CDR2 reads FQNNGV. The V end lost 2 bases, the J end lost 4 bases, and 5 bases lay between the germline ends. The CDR3 spans 13 residues. CDR3 DNA: TGTGCCAGCAGCTTATTGCCCACCGGGGAGCTGTTTTTT. As protein: CASSLLPTGELFF.

This clonotype occurred a few times. This CDR3 is CASSLDTRTTEQFF. The CDR3 DNA reads as TGTGCCAGCAGCTTAGATACTAGAACGACGGAGCAGTTCTTC. The V call is TRBV11-2, the J call TRBJ2-1, with a tentative D call TRBD2 (5 bases). Deletions cut 0 bases from V and 10 bases from J, with 13 bases between. The CDR3 runs to 14 residues. CDR1 is SGHAT and CDR2 is FQNNGV in the germline V gene.

The V gene is TRBV5-1, the J gene TRBJ2-1; possible D gene TRBD1, 5 bases. Germline V CDR1 and CDR2: SGHRS, YFSETQ. This CDR3 is built from 15 residues. Trimming removed 0 bases from V and 5 bases from J, with 12 bases in between. The DNA for the CDR3 is TGCGCCAGCAGCTTGGAGACAGCTATTGACAATGAGCAGTTCTTC. Amino acids: CASSLETAIDNEQFF.

The table lists this clonotype with a few counts. DNA of the CDR3: TGTGCCAGCAGCCCCGACGGGGTGGGGAGCTCCTACGAGCAGTACTTC. Translating gives CASSPDGVGSSYEQYF. The V gene is TRBV4-2, the J gene TRBJ2-7, with D perhaps matching TRBD2 (5 bases). There are 16 residues in the CDR3. Germline values: CDR1 LGHNA, CDR2 YNFKEQ. V was shortened by 4 bases and J by 0 bases, with 16 bases between the two germline ends.

A few counts support this clonotype. The rearrangement links TRBV6-5 to TRBJ2-5, with TRBD2 identical over 8 bases. Germline CDR1 and CDR2: MNHEY and SVGAGI. J was trimmed by 2 bases and V by 7 bases; bases with no gene match: 9. CDR3 length equals 15 residues. Here the CDR3 reads CASTPTGGPQETQYF. The CDR3, as DNA: TGTGCCAGCACCCCTACGGGGGGGCCTCAAGAGACCCAGTACTTC.

The V gene is TRBV11-2, the J gene TRBJ1-4; D unresolved. The CDR3 runs to 15 residues. Trimming took off 1 base at V and 4 bases at J, with 10 bases between the two ends. Germline V gene lookup returns CDR1 SGHAT and CDR2 FQNNGV. The CDR3 coding sequence is TGTGCCAGCAGCTTAGGGGAGGGCCTTAATGAAAAACTGTTTTTT. It yields the protein CASSLGEGLNEKLFF.

A note on this clonotype: Mismatch with germline at one junction end may stem from a read error. The V gene is TRBV5-4, the J gene TRBJ2-1; D possibly uses TRBD1 or TRBD2 (5 bases each). CDR1 and CDR2 from the germline V gene are SGHNT and YYREEE (reference sequence). The CDR3 has 15 residues. CDR3 amino acids: CASSPGRSSYNKQFF. CDR3 nucleotides: TGTGCCAGCAGCCCGGGACGGAGCTCCTACAATAAGCAGTTCTTC.

As to this clonotype: A much bigger clone sits one base away, suggesting this may be a read error. V is TRBV12-3 or TRBV12-4 and J is TRBJ1-2; unclear D gene. CDR3 length: 13 residues. The CDR3 DNA reads as TGTGCCAGCAGTTTAGGGGGTTTCTATGGCCACACCTTC. Encoded protein: CASSLGGFYGHTF.

The table lists this clonotype with a count of one. The chain is built from TRBV5-1 and TRBJ2-7, with 14 bases aligning to TRBD2. The trim removed 4 bases at V and 4 bases at J, leaving 7 bases unmatched. Germline lookup yields CDR1 SGHRS and CDR2 YFSETQ. CDR3 length equals 16 residues. The CDR3: CASSPGTSGGPYEQYF. In DNA, the CDR3 is TGCGCCAGCAGCCCCGGGACTAGCGGGGGCCCTTACGAGCAGTACTTC.

This clonotype is a singleton in its sample. The J gene is TRBJ1-2, the V gene TRBV6-1; D ambiguous. The CDR3 runs 12 residues. Germline-derived CDR1 and CDR2 are MNHNS and SASEGT. V was trimmed by 4 bases and J by 5 bases, leaving 8 bases between them. The CDR3 sequence is CASSGWEYGYTF. The CDR3 DNA follows: TGTGCCAGCAGTGGGTGGGAATATGGCTACACCTTC.

The V call is TRBV7-9, the J call TRBJ1-1, with TRBD1 as a possible D gene (5 bases). Germline values: CDR1 SEHNR, CDR2 FQNEAQ (reference sequence). The CDR3 spans 15 residues. The ends were cut back, 4 bases at V and 1 base at J, with 13 bases in the middle. CDR3 coding DNA: TGTGCCAGCAGCTCGCCTGCGGGGGAGAACACTGAAGCTTTCTTT. Protein product: CASSSPAGENTEAFF.

This clonotype has more than one count but fewer than ten. The V and J genes are TRBV5-1 and TRBJ2-1; 12 nucleotides agree with TRBD2. The CDR3 covers 18 residues. J lost 0 bases, V lost 3 bases, and 7 bases had no gene match. The germline V gene has CDR1 SGHRS and CDR2 YFSETQ. The CDR3: CASSSRTSGVSSYNEQFF. The CDR3 DNA is TGCGCCAGCAGCTCGAGGACTAGCGGGGTGAGCTCCTACAATGAGCAGTTCTTC.

In the case of this clonotype: The junction does not match germline at one end; this may be a read error. The chain recombines TRBV29-1 with TRBJ2-2; perhaps TRBD2 as D (7 bases). From germline, CDR1 is SQVTM and CDR2 ANQGSEA. This CDR3 is built from 14 residues. The CDR3, as DNA: TGCAGCGCCCAGGCGGGGGCGGCCACCGGGGAACTGTTTTTT. It specifies CSAQAGAATGELFF.

V usage is TRBV4-1 and J usage is TRBJ2-3; TRBD2 aligns across 10 bases. CDR1 is MGHRA, CDR2 YSYEKL, per germline. V lost 6 bases and J lost 5; bases outside the gene matches: 5. The length of the CDR3 is 14 residues. The CDR3 loop is CASRLLAGVDTQYF. CDR3 in DNA: TGCGCCAGCAGGCTCCTAGCGGGGGTAGATACGCAGTATTTT.

The chain joins TRBV29-1 to TRBJ1-1; D not resolved. V lost 4 bases, J lost 1 base, and 10 bases lay in between. Germline CDR1 is SQVTM and CDR2 is ANQGSEA. The CDR3 runs 13 residues. CDR3 DNA sequence: TGCAGCGTTGCCCTTGTGCAGAACACTGAAGCTTTCTTT. Its translation is CSVALVQNTEAFF.

The rearrangement joins TRBV7-8 to TRBJ2-5; TRBD1 agrees at 7 bases. Germline-derived CDR1 and CDR2 are SGHVS and FQNEAQ. The V segment lost 5 bases and the J segment 7 bases; nucleotides outside the gene matches: 10. The CDR3 length is 14 residues. This chain's CDR3 is CASSPRDRAGTQYF. The CDR3 region has the DNA TGTGCCAGCAGCCCAAGAGACAGGGCGGGGACCCAGTACTTC.

V and J are TRBV19 and TRBJ2-1, with 10 nucleotides matching TRBD2. Germline V gives CDR1 LNHDA, CDR2 SQIVND (reference sequence). V dropped 5 bases and J dropped 8; count of bases not matched to a gene: 9. This CDR3 region has 15 residues. CDR3 protein: CASSFGLAGAYEQFF. The CDR3 region has the DNA TGTGCCAGTAGTTTCGGGCTAGCGGGGGCCTATGAGCAGTTCTTC.

Only a few counts were recorded for this clonotype. The chain couples TRBV4-1 to TRBJ2-1; 7 nucleotides agree with TRBD1. The J segment lost 0 bases and the V segment lost 0 bases, leaving 8 bases of the junction unmatched. This CDR3 is 18 amino acids long. CDR1 is MGHRA and CDR2 is YSYEKL in the germline V gene. Written as DNA, the CDR3 is TGCGCCAGCAGCCAAGATCGAGGGGGCCACTACTCCTACAATGAGCAGTTCTTC. The encoded protein is CASSQDRGGHYSYNEQFF.

The V call is TRBV27, the J call TRBJ2-1, with TRBD1 matching over 7 bases. V dropped 3 bases and J dropped 8; count of bases not matched to a gene: 10. The V gene's germline CDR1 is MNHEY and CDR2 SMNVEV (reference sequence). CDR3 length: 15 residues. The CDR3 DNA is TGTGCCAGCAGTTTCGAACAGGGGACCCGCGATGAGCAGTTCTTC. Protein: CASSFEQGTRDEQFF.